At least ten counts were recorded for the clone carrying this T cell receptor (beta chain). Antigen unknown. The sample is drawn from a study of T-cell memory formation after mild COVID-19. The wider study: Each donor largely had its own TCR clusters. Study-level results: There was a balanced CD4/CD8 profile in clones contracting day 15 to 85, and later expanders leaned CD4+. Among contracting clones, CD4+ were mainly CM/EM and CD8+ enriched in EMRA.

5'RACE, which relied on constant-segment primers, yielded TCR alpha and TCR beta cDNA libraries carrying sample barcodes and UMIs. TCRdb re-called the 5' RACE reads with MiXCR, one entry per CDR3 protein. The sample includes some 340,000 distinct CDR3 sequences, roughly 13% of them seen just once. Trimming removed 0 bases at V and 7 bases at J, with 10 bases between. CDR3 length: 14 residues. The germline gives CDR1 LGHNA, CDR2 YSLEER. The sequencing sample was made of PBMCs or a T cell subset sorted from them (not recorded which). The chain combines TRBV4-3 with TRBJ2-1; either TRBD1 or TRBD2 may supply D (5 bases each). The source is a man younger than 30 who had mild COVID-19 (a few samples of this study predate the infection). Cell type and time point are not known. For the CDR3, the DNA is TGCGCCAGCAGCCAAGAGGGTTGGGGGAATGAGCAGTTCTTC. This gives the protein CASSQEGWGNEQFF.